Below, 15 T cell receptor beta chains from the same sample are listed, as sequenced in a study of T cells in Graves' hyperthyroidism and ophthalmopathy. Amplification of TCR beta CDR3 regions was performed using RNA transcripts as template. A set of HTBI primers served as the primers for a first-round RT-PCR of the TCR CDR3. MiXCR, applied by TCRdb to the multiplex PCR reads, yields one record per CDR3 protein. The sample includes roughly 260,000 distinct CDR3 sequences, about 14% of them seen just once. Sample: blood. The receptors shown here come from a woman in her thirties or forties with Graves' hyperthyroidism that later progressed to Graves' ophthalmopathy.

This clonotype was counted ten times or more. V and J are TRBV28 and TRBJ1-4, with no clear D. V dropped 3 bases and J dropped 6 bases, with 2 bases sitting between them. The CDR3 consists of 11 residues. Germline lookup yields CDR1 MDHEN and CDR2 SYDVKM. The chain's CDR3 is CASSLDEKLFF. The CDR3 DNA follows: TGTGCCAGCAGTTTGGATGAAAAACTGTTTTTT.

In its sample, this clonotype was seen many times. The chain recombines TRBV6-1 with TRBJ1-5; tentatively, D is TRBD1 (6 bases). Trimming removed 8 bases from V and 1 base from J, with 18 bases in between. The CDR3 loop spans 16 amino acids. The germline gives CDR1 MNHNS, CDR2 SASEGT. The CDR3 sequence: CASGQGRIGSNQPQHF. The CDR3 nucleotides are TGTGCCAGCGGTCAGGGGCGGATAGGGAGCAATCAGCCCCAGCATTTT.

In its sample, this clonotype was seen many times. The CDR3 sequence: CASSELSSGPLYEQFF. CDR3 DNA: TGTGCCAGCAGTGAACTTAGTAGCGGGCCCCTCTATGAGCAGTTCTTC. The V call is TRBV6-1, the J call TRBJ2-1, with TRBD2 matching over 7 bases. The germline gives CDR1 MNHNS, CDR2 SASEGT. The CDR3 is 16 residues long. Unmatched junction bases numbered 12, after V lost 2 bases and J lost 8 bases.

In this sample, this clonotype turned up many times. The chain links TRBV28 to TRBJ1-5; 7 bases map to TRBD1. This CDR3 is built from 15 residues. Per germline, CDR1 MDHEN and CDR2 SYDVKM. V trimming: 5 bases; J trimming: 7 bases; junction bases outside the gene matches: 11. The CDR3 here is CASSIYRGIGQPQHF. In DNA form, the CDR3 reads TGTGCCAGCAGTATCTACAGGGGAATTGGACAGCCCCAGCATTTT. Filled out from reference TRBV28 and TRBJ1-5, the complete variable domain reads DVKVTQSSRYLVKRTGEKVFLECVQDMDHENMFWYRQDPGLGLRLIYFSYDVKMKEKGDIPEGYSVSREKKERFSLILESASTNQTSMYLCASSIYRGIGQPQHFGDGTRLSIL.

This clonotype was observed a few times. A junction boundary mismatches the germline segment, possibly from a read error. CDR3 DNA: TGTGCCAGCAGCTTAGTCGTTAGCGGGAGTGGGATTGAGCAGTCCTTC. This encodes CASSLVVSGSGIEQSF. The chain recombines TRBV7-2 with TRBJ2-1, with 9 bases lining up with TRBD2. The CDR3 covers 16 residues. Germline V gives CDR1 SGHTA, CDR2 FQGNSA.

This clonotype was counted ten times or more. CDR3 in DNA: TGCGCCAGCAGCTCAAGGAGCGGCTGGTCAAATGAGCAGTTCTTC. Its translation is CASSSRSGWSNEQFF. This rearrangement joins TRBV5-1 to TRBJ2-1; maybe TRBD2 (5 bases). The germline gives CDR1 SGHRS, CDR2 YFSETQ. The CDR3 has 15 amino acids. Between the trimmed V and J ends, which lost 3 bases and 7 bases, there was a span of 17 bases.

The chain couples TRBV9 to TRBJ2-2; a weak D match, TRBD2 (5 bases). The germline V gene encodes CDR1 SGDLS and CDR2 YYNGEE. V dropped 4 bases and J dropped 6 bases, with 10 bases sitting between them. This CDR3 has 13 amino acids. Here the CDR3 DNA reads TGTGCCAGCAGCCCGCGGGCGTCCGGGGAGCTGTTTTTT. This translates into CASSPRASGELFF.

This clonotype occurred many times. The chain carries TRBV27 and TRBJ2-7; no reliable D call. CDR1 is MNHEY, CDR2 SMNVEV, per germline (reference sequence). There are 13 residues in the CDR3. Trimming removed 2 bases from V and 3 bases from J, with 8 bases in between. The CDR3 DNA sequence: TGTGCCAGCAGTTTAATGGCCGACTACGAGCAGTACTTC. Translation: CASSLMADYEQYF.

Ten or more counts support this clonotype. The chain uses TRBV19 and TRBJ1-5; no reliable D call. Germline-derived CDR1 and CDR2 are LNHDA and SQIVND (reference sequence). The CDR3 contains 16 residues. V lost 2 bases and J 6 bases, leaving 17 bases between the germline ends. CDR3 residues: CASSIYGYTAGQPQHF. DNA of the CDR3: TGTGCCAGTAGTATATATGGGTACACGGCGGGTCAGCCCCAGCATTTT.

This clonotype appeared many times. V is TRBV10-3 and J is TRBJ2-5; 7 nucleotides match TRBD1. The CDR3 is 15 amino acids. Germline CDR1 and CDR2: ENHRY and SYGVKD. V shed 0 bases, J shed 7 bases, and the junction held 8 bases outside the gene matches. The CDR3, as DNA: TGTGCCATCAGTGAGTCGCCGACAGGGAGCGGGACCCAGTACTTC. Translating it yields CAISESPTGSGTQYF.

This clonotype was seen at least ten times. The rearrangement joins TRBV28 to TRBJ2-7, with no clear D. V lost 6 bases, J lost 2 bases, and 8 bases lay in between. In germline, CDR1 is MDHEN, CDR2 SYDVKM. The CDR3 is made up of 12 amino acids. CDR3 coding DNA: TGTGCCAGCAGGGGATTTCCCTACGAGCAGTACTTC. This codes for CASRGFPYEQYF.

The chain combines TRBV12-3 or TRBV12-4 with TRBJ2-1; D may correspond to TRBD1 or TRBD2 (7 bases each). The V end lost 4 bases, the J end lost 6 bases, and 22 bases lay between the germline ends. This CDR3 is built from 17 residues. For the CDR3, the DNA is TGTGCCAGCAGTTCCAGGGGGGGGGGGCTTCGTGTCAATGAGCAGTTCTTC. It yields the protein CASSSRGGGLRVNEQFF.

This clonotype was recorded many times. The chain has TRBV27 and TRBJ1-5; D is ambiguous. The CDR3 totals 15 residues. Germline V lookup: CDR1 MNHEY, CDR2 SMNVEV (reference sequence). The germline V and J ends were trimmed by 2 bases and 0 bases, with 8 bases remaining between them. The CDR3 DNA reads TGTGCCAGCAGTTTAGCAGGTTATAGCAATCAGCCCCAGCATTTT. Amino acid sequence: CASSLAGYSNQPQHF.

This clonotype has at least ten counts. The chain has TRBV6-1 and TRBJ1-1; 8 nucleotides agree with TRBD1. Germline V gene data show CDR1 as MNHNS and CDR2 as SASEGT. V was clipped by 5 bases and J by 4 bases; unmatched bases: 12. The CDR3 consists of 16 residues. The CDR3 spells CASSQTTGVWITEAFF. The CDR3, as DNA: TGTGCCAGCAGTCAAACGACAGGGGTATGGATCACTGAAGCTTTCTTT.

This clonotype was observed many times. Here the CDR3 reads CSARSPEAGTMEQFF. CDR3 nucleotides: TGCAGTGCTAGATCCCCTGAGGCGGGTACAATGGAGCAGTTCTTC. The chain carries TRBV20-1 and TRBJ2-1; weak D call: TRBD2 (5 bases). The V end was cut by 2 bases, the J end by 10 bases, with 21 bases between. The germline V gene encodes CDR1 DFQATT and CDR2 SNEGSKA (reference sequence). The CDR3 has 15 amino acids.